This entry lists 5 T cell receptor beta chains sequenced from one sample in a study of blood T cell repertoires in COVID-19. Generated by immunoSEQ multiplex PCR, the TCRdb table keeps only in-frame clones and is missing some. The sample has around 120,000 clones; roughly 80% are singletons. The sequencing sample was made of peripheral blood. These receptors were taken from a man aged 50 or older with acute or convalescent COVID-19.

This chain uses TRBV27 with TRBJ1-5, with 11 bases fitting TRBD1. The CDR3 totals 15 residues. With 6 bases clipped from V and 3 bases from J, the junction kept 4 bases outside the gene matches. Germline V gene lookup returns CDR1 MNHEY and CDR2 SMNVEV (reference sequence). CDR3 DNA sequence: TGTGCCAGCAGGGTAGGACAGGGGGCCAATCAGCCCCAGCATTTT. This translates into CASRVGQGANQPQHF.

This rearrangement joins TRBV10-3 to TRBJ1-1; no clear D. Germline CDR1 reads ENHRY; CDR2 reads SYGVKD. CDR3 length equals 14 residues. V lost 7 bases, J lost 8 bases, and 20 bases lay in between. The CDR3 nucleotides are TGTGCCATCACCGGAGGACTGCATCGAGGGGAAGCTTTCTTT. Its translation: CAITGGLHRGEAFF.

The chain combines TRBV21-1 with TRBJ1-2. TRBV21-1 is recorded as a pseudogene. The CDR3 contains 15 residues. In DNA form, the CDR3 reads TGTGCCAGCAGCAAAGTTCCGGTGACTAGCTATGGCTACACCTTC. Amino acids: CASSKVPVTSYGYTF.

In the case of this clone: The sample carries other DNA sequences with the same CDR3. V usage is TRBV19 and J usage is TRBJ2-2, with 7 positions matching TRBD1. The germline CDR1 and CDR2 sequences are LNHDA and SQIVND (reference sequence). CDR3 length: 15 amino acids. After removal of 5 bases from V and 1 base from J, the junction contained 4 bases not matched to a gene. CDR3 nucleotides: TGTGCCAGTAGTTCAAGGACAGGGAACACCGGGGAGCTGTTTTTT. Translated: CASSSRTGNTGELFF.

The CDR3 sequence is CASSLTGETYNSPLHF. The CDR3 DNA reads TGCGCCAGCAGCTTGACGGGGGAGACCTATAATTCACCCCTCCACTTT. The genes are TRBV5-1 and TRBJ1-6; perhaps TRBD1 as D (5 bases). Deletions cut 1 base from V and 2 bases from J, with 10 bases between. The CDR3 consists of 16 residues. Germline loops: CDR1 SGHRS, CDR2 YFSETQ.